Each of the 4 T cell receptor beta chains below was sequenced from the same sample in a study of T cell repertoires in cytomegalovirus infection. What these receptors recognize is not known. TCRdb reprocessed the reads with MiXCR, giving one entry per CDR3 protein. Of approximately 43,000 distinct CDR3 sequences in the sample, 20% were seen once. Source material: PBMCs, sequenced either directly or after in vitro stimulation (not recorded which). Receptor source: a human donor in good health (CMV status not recorded). Some clones in this sample may be carry-over from other donors' samples.

The chain links TRBV6-6 to TRBJ2-7; no definite D call. CDR3 length: 13 amino acids. V lost 6 bases to trimming and J lost 1 base, with 10 bases between them. In germline, CDR1 is MNHNY, CDR2 SVGAGI (reference sequence). CDR3 protein: CASRSDGSYEQYF. The CDR3 nucleotides read TGTGCCAGCAGATCTGACGGGTCCTACGAGCAGTACTTC.

This clonotype was picked up many times. The chain is built from TRBV4-1 and TRBJ2-1; no firm D call. Germline V gene lookup returns CDR1 MGHRA and CDR2 YSYEKL. The CDR3 is 16 amino acids. Trimming removed 1 base at V and 7 bases at J, with 17 bases between. Here the CDR3 DNA reads TGCGCCAGCAGCCAAGGGCCCCCGGGCCAAAGTAATGAGCAGTTCTTC. Its translation is CASSQGPPGQSNEQFF.

The J gene is TRBJ2-7, the V gene TRBV20-1; 8 positions match TRBD1. CDR3 length: 14 residues. Germline values: CDR1 DFQATT, CDR2 SNEGSKA (reference sequence). The trim removed 5 bases at V and 2 bases at J, leaving 8 bases unmatched. The CDR3 nucleotides read TGCAGTGCTCACGGGACAGGCTTCGCCTACGAGCAGTACTTC. It translates to CSAHGTGFAYEQYF.

About this clonotype itself: A much larger clone differs by one base, so this may be a read error. The V gene is TRBV11-2, the J gene TRBJ2-3; no clear D. The CDR3 totals 12 residues. The germline gives CDR1 SGHAT, CDR2 FQNNGV. Trimming cost V 5 bases and J 11 bases, with 14 bases left between them. The CDR3 protein is CASSPELGMQYF. CDR3 in DNA: TGTGCCAGCAGCCCCGAATTGGGTATGCAGTATTTT.